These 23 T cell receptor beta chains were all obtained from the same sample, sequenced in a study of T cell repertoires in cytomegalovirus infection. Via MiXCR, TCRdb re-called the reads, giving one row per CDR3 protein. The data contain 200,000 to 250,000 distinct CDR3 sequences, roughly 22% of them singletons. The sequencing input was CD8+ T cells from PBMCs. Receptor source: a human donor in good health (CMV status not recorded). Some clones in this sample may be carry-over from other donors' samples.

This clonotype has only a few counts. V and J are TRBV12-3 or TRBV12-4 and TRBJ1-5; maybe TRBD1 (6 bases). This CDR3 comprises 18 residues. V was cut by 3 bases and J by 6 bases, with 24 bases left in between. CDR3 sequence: CASSFGRGEGEGGQPQHF. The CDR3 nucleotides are TGTGCCAGCAGTTTTGGGCGAGGGGAGGGCGAAGGGGGTCAGCCCCAGCATTTT.

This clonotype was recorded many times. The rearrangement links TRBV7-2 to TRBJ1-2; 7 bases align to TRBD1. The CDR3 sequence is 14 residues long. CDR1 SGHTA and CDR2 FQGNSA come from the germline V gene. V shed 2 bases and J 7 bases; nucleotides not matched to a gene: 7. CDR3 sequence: CASSLTLAGGGYTF. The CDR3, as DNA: TGTGCCAGCAGCTTAACTTTGGCAGGGGGTGGCTACACCTTC.

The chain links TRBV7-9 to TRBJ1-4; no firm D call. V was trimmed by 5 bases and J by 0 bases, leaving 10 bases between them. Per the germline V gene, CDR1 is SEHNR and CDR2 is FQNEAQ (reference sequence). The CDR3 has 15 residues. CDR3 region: CASSRSGATNEKLFF. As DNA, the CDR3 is TGTGCCAGCAGCCGTTCAGGCGCAACTAATGAAAAACTGTTTTTT.

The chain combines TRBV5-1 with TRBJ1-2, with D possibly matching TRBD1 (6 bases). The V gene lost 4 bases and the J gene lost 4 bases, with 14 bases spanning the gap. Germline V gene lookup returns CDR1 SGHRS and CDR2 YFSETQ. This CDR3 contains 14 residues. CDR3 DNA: TGCGCCAGCAGCGAAAGCCCGACAGGCTATGGCTACACCTTC. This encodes CASSESPTGYGYTF.

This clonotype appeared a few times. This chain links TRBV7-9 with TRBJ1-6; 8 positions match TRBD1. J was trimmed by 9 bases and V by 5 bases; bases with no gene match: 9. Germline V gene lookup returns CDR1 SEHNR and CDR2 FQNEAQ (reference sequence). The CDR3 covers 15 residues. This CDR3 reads CASSLIGQGGSPLHF. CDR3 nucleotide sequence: TGTGCCAGCAGCCTAATCGGACAGGGTGGTTCACCCCTCCACTTT. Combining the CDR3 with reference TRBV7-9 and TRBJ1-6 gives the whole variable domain DTGVSQNPRHKITKRGQNVTFRCDPISEHNRLYWYRQTLGQGPEFLTYFQNEAQLEKSRLLSDRFSAERPKGSFSTLEIQRTEQGDSAMYLCASSLIGQGGSPLHFGNGTRLTVT.

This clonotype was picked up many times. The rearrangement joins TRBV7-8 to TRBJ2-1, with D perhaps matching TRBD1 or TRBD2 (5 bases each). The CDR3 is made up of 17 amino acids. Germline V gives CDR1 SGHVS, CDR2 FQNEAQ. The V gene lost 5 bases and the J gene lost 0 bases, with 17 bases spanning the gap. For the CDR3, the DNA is TGTGCCAGCAGCGTGGGGTCCGGGACCGCCTCCTACAATGAGCAGTTCTTC. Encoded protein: CASSVGSGTASYNEQFF.

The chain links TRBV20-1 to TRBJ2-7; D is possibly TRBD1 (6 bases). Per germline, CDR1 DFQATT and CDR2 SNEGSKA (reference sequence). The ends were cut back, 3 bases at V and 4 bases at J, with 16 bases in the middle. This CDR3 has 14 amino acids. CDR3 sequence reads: CSASTDRSLYEQYF. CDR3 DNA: TGCAGTGCTAGTACCGACAGGTCACTATACGAGCAGTACTTC.

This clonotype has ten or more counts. CDR3 DNA sequence: TGTGCCAGCAGCTTGGACAGGGGTTCCCATCAGCCCCAGCATTTT. As protein: CASSLDRGSHQPQHF. V and J are TRBV5-4 and TRBJ1-5; 7 nucleotides align to TRBD1. Trimming cost V 0 bases and J 5 bases; bases outside gene matches: 5. This CDR3 comprises 15 residues. The germline V gene has CDR1 SGHNT and CDR2 YYREEE (reference sequence). Full variable domain (remainder filled in from reference TRBV5-4 and TRBJ1-5): ETGVTQSPTHLIKTRGQQVTLRCSSQSGHNTVSWYQQALGQGPQFIFQYYREEENGRGNFPPRFSGLQFPNYSSELNVNALELDDSALYLCASSLDRGSHQPQHFGDGTRLSIL.

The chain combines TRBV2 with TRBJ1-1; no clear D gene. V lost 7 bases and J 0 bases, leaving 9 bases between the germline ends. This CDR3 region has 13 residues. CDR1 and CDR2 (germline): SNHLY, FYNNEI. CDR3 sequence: CASMFLMNTEAFF. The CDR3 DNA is TGTGCCAGCATGTTCTTAATGAACACTGAAGCTTTCTTT.

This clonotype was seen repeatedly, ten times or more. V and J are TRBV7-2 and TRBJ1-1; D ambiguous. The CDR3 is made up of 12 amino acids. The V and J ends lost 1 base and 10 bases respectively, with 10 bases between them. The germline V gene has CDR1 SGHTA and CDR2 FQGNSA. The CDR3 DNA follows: TGTGCCAGCAGCTTAGGGGCATTGTCAGCTTTCTTT. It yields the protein CASSLGALSAFF.

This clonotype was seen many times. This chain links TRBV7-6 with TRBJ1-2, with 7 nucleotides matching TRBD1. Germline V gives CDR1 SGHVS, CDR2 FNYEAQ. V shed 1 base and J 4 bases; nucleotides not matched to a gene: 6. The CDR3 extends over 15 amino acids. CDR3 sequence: CASSLELTGTYGYTF. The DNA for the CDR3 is TGTGCCAGCAGCTTAGAATTGACAGGGACCTATGGCTACACCTTC.

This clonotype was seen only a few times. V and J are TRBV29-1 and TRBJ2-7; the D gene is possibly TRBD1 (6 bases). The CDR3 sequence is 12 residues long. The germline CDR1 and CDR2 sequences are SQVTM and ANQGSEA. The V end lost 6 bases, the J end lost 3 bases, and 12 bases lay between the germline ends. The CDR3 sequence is CSVYYRDYEQYF. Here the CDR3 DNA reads TGCAGCGTCTACTACAGGGACTACGAGCAGTACTTC.

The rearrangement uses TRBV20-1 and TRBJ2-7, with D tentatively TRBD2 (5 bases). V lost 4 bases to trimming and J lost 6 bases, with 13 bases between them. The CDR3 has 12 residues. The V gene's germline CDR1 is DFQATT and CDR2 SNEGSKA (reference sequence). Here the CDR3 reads CSAKEAGGEQYF. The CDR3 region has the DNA TGCAGTGCTAAAGAGGCAGGAGGCGAGCAGTACTTC.

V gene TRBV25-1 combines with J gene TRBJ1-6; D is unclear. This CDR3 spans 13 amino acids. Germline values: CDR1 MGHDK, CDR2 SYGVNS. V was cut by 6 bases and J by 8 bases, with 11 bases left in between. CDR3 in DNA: TGTGCCAGCAGATCGGACGGATATTCACCCCTCCACTTT. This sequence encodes CASRSDGYSPLHF.

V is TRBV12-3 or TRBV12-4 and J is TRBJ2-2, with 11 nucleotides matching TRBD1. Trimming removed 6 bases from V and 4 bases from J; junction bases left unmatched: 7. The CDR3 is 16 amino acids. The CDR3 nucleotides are TGTGCCAGCAGCTCCGGGACAGGGGGGGGCACCGGGGAGCTGTTTTTT. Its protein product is CASSSGTGGGTGELFF.

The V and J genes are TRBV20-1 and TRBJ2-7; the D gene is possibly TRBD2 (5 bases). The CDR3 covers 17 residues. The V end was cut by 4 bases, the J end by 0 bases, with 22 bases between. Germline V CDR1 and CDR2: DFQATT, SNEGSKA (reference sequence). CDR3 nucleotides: TGCAGTGCTAACGACCTACGGGCGGGCCAGAGCTCCTACGAGCAGTACTTC. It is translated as CSANDLRAGQSSYEQYF.

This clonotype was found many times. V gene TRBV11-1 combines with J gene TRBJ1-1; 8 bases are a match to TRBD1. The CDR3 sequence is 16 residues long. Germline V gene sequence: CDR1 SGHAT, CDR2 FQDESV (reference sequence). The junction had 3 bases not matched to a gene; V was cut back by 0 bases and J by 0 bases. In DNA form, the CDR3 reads TGTGCCAGCAGCTTAGCCGGACAGGGAATGAACACTGAAGCTTTCTTT. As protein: CASSLAGQGMNTEAFF. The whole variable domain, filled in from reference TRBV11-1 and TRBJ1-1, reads EAEVAQSPRYKITEKSQAVAFWCDPISGHATLYWYRQILGQGPELLVQFQDESVVDDSQLPKDRFSAERLKGVDSTLKIQPAELGDSAMYLCASSLAGQGMNTEAFFGQGTRLTVV.

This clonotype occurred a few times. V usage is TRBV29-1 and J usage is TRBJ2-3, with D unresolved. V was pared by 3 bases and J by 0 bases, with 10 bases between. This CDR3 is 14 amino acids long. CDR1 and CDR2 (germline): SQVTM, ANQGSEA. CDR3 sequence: CSVEVSSSTDTQYF. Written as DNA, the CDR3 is TGCAGCGTTGAGGTGTCCTCTAGCACAGATACGCAGTATTTT.

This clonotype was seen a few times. This chain's CDR3 is CSVEVEGLNTEAFF. The CDR3, as DNA: TGCAGCGTTGAAGTAGAGGGGTTGAACACTGAAGCTTTCTTT. V gene TRBV29-1 combines with J gene TRBJ1-1, with a weak D call TRBD1 (5 bases). V was trimmed by 1 base and J by 0 bases, leaving 9 bases between them. The germline gives CDR1 SQVTM, CDR2 ANQGSEA. The CDR3 spans 14 residues. The variable domain in full, with the rest retrieved from reference TRBV29-1 and TRBJ1-1, is SAVISQKPSRDICQRGTSLTIQCQVDSQVTMMFWYRQQPGQSLTLIATANQGSEATYESGFVIDKFPISRPNLTFSTLTVSNMSPEDSSIYLCSVEVEGLNTEAFFGQGTRLTVV.

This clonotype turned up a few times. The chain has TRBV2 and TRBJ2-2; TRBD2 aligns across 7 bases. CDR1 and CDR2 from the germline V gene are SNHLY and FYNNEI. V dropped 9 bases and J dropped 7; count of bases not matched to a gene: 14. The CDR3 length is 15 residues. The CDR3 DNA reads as TGTGCCAGTCGACCTGGGAGGGGTGACGTCGGGGAGCTGTTTTTT. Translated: CASRPGRGDVGELFF.

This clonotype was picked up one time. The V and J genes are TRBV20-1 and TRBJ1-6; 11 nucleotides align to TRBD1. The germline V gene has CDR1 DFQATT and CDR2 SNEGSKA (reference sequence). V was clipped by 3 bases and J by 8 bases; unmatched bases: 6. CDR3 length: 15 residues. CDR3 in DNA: TGCAGTGCTAGTGTTTTGGGACAGGGGGATTCACCCCTCCACTTT. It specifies CSASVLGQGDSPLHF.

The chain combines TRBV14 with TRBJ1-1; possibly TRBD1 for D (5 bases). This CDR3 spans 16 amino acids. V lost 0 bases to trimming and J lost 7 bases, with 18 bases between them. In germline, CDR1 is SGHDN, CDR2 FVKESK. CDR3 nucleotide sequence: TGTGCCAGCAGCCAAGATTTAGGGACCCCCTTCGGTGAAGCTTTCTTT. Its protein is CASSQDLGTPFGEAFF.

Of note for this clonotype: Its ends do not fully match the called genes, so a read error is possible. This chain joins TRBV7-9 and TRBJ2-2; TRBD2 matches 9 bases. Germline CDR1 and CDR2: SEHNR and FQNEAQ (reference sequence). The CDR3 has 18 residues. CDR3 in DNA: TGTGCCAGCAGCTTAGACCCTAGCGGGGTATCGAACACCAGGGAGCTGTTTTTT. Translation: CASSLDPSGVSNTRELFF.